These 19 T cell receptor beta chains were sequenced from one sample in a study of blood T cell repertoires in COVID-19 (dated by TCRdb to 2018 to 2020). Libraries were prepared through the immunoSEQ multiplex PCR assay. The source is immuneACCESS, and TCRdb retained only in-frame sequences with V and J called. Part of the clones is not carried over; for the studies checked, unresolved V genes explain less than half of this, and the remainder is unexplained. The sample yields about 300,000 clones; 80% to 90% were counted once. The ten largest clones take up 1.2% of the sample. Sequenced input: peripheral blood. The receptors were gathered from a woman aged 45 to 65 with acute or convalescent COVID-19.

The chain recombines TRBV4-2 with TRBJ2-7; 8 bases fit TRBD2. Germline CDR1 reads LGHNA; CDR2 reads YNFKEQ. The J segment lost 7 bases and the V segment lost 1 base, leaving 15 bases of the junction unmatched. This CDR3 spans 17 amino acids. CDR3 sequence: CASSQVIGGDRGKEQYF. The CDR3 nucleotides are TGTGCCAGCAGCCAAGTGATCGGGGGGGACCGAGGTAAAGAGCAGTACTTC.

The chain combines TRBV29-1 with TRBJ1-2; the match to TRBD1 covers 8 bases. Per germline, CDR1 SQVTM and CDR2 ANQGSEA. V trimming: 3 bases; J trimming: 4 bases; junction bases outside the gene matches: 7. The CDR3 runs to 14 residues. CDR3 nucleotides: TGCAGCGTTGACTCAGGGGGCTGGAGCTATGGCTACACCTTC. It encodes CSVDSGGWSYGYTF.

The chain recombines TRBV7-3 with TRBJ1-6; D is ambiguous. The CDR3 totals 16 residues. V gave up 2 bases and J gave up 10 bases, with 18 bases separating them. Germline V CDR1 and CDR2: SGHTA, FQGTGA. Written as DNA, the CDR3 is TGTGCCAGCAGCTTAGAGGGTCCCGGTGAAGGCTCACCCCTCCACTTT. Translation: CASSLEGPGEGSPLHF.

CDR3 region: CASSKRGGANYGYTF. The CDR3 DNA follows: TGTGCCAGCAGCAAGAGGGGGGGAGCTAACTATGGCTACACCTTC. The chain uses TRBV7-9 and TRBJ1-2; the D gene is possibly TRBD1 (6 bases). The germline V gene encodes CDR1 SEHNR and CDR2 FQNEAQ (reference sequence). CDR3 length: 15 residues. V lost 5 bases, J lost 0 bases, and 13 bases lay in between.

The chain employs TRBV24-1 and TRBJ2-1; 8 bases agree with TRBD1. The CDR3 sequence is 16 residues long. V lost 4 bases, J lost 10 bases, and 14 bases stayed unmatched. Germline assignment: CDR1 KGHDR and CDR2 SFDVKD. The CDR3, as DNA: TGTGCCACCAGTGACCCCGGACAGGGCACAGGAGAGGAGCAGTTCTTC. This translates into CATSDPGQGTGEEQFF.

The V call is TRBV28, the J call TRBJ2-7; possible D gene TRBD2, 5 bases. This CDR3 spans 14 amino acids. CDR1 is MDHEN and CDR2 is SYDVKM in the germline V gene. Trimming shortened V by 3 bases and J by 4 bases, and 13 bases separated the two germline ends. CDR3 amino acids: CASSFSGNWYEQYF. Here the CDR3 DNA reads TGTGCCAGCAGTTTTTCCGGGAATTGGTACGAGCAGTACTTC.

This clone has ten or more counts. V is TRBV5-1 and J is TRBJ2-1, with 11 bases fitting TRBD1. The CDR3 totals 13 residues. In germline, CDR1 is SGHRS, CDR2 YFSETQ. Germline trimming cut 4 bases from V and 8 bases from J; bases unmatched to any gene: 2. The CDR3 here is CASSQGQGDEQFF. The CDR3 bases are TGCGCCAGCAGCCAGGGACAGGGGGATGAGCAGTTCTTC.

This chain joins TRBV5-5 and TRBJ1-3, with D uncertain. Deletions cut 0 bases from V and 7 bases from J, with 11 bases between. The CDR3 extends over 14 amino acids. Germline V gene data show CDR1 as SGHKS and CDR2 as YYEKEE (reference sequence). The CDR3 here is CASSLDSLANTIYF. CDR3 sequence (DNA): TGTGCCAGCAGCTTGGACAGCTTGGCGAACACCATATATTTT.

J is TRBJ1-4 and V is TRBV10-3; the D gene is possibly TRBD1 (5 bases). The CDR3 runs 13 residues. The ends were cut back, 2 bases at V and 13 bases at J, with 14 bases in the middle. Germline CDR1 and CDR2: ENHRY and SYGVKD. CDR3 in amino acids: CAISESRQTLLFF. The DNA for the CDR3 is TGTGCCATCAGTGAGAGTCGACAGACCCTACTGTTTTTT.

The J gene is TRBJ1-4, the V gene TRBV9; D is possibly TRBD1 (5 bases). Trimming took 4 bases from V and 0 from J, leaving 19 bases between them. Germline-derived CDR1 and CDR2 are SGDLS and YYNGEE. This CDR3 contains 18 residues. DNA for the CDR3: TGTGCCAGCAGCTCGGGAAAGTCGGGACTAGCAACTAATGAAAAACTGTTTTTT. This translates into CASSSGKSGLATNEKLFF.

The chain employs TRBV5-6 and TRBJ1-1, with 7 bases lining up with TRBD1. This CDR3 spans 15 amino acids. Germline-derived CDR1 and CDR2 are SGHDT and YYEEEE. With 3 bases clipped from V and 0 bases from J, the junction kept 5 bases outside the gene matches. DNA of the CDR3: TGTGCCAGCAGCTCCGCGGGACAGATGAACACTGAAGCTTTCTTT. Its translation is CASSSAGQMNTEAFF.

This chain joins TRBV6-1 and TRBJ2-7, with TRBD1 matching 8 bases. The length of the CDR3 is 13 residues. Germline values: CDR1 MNHNS, CDR2 SASEGT. V was clipped by 3 bases and J by 5 bases; unmatched bases: 3. In nucleotides, the CDR3 is TGTGCCAGCAGTGACACACAGGGGGACGAGCAGTACTTC. Its translation: CASSDTQGDEQYF.

The V call is TRBV12-3 or TRBV12-4, the J call TRBJ1-2; 7 bases are shared with TRBD1. With V trimmed by 6 bases and J by 5 bases, 3 bases remained unmatched. The CDR3 consists of 12 residues. CDR3 sequence reads: CASSWGQYGYTF. For the CDR3, the DNA is TGTGCCAGCAGCTGGGGACAGTATGGCTACACCTTC.

This clone came up once. This rearrangement joins TRBV5-5 to TRBJ2-4; no clear D. Germline loops: CDR1 SGHKS, CDR2 YYEKEE (reference sequence). Trimming pared 3 bases from V and 11 bases from J, leaving 9 bases between. There are 11 residues in the CDR3. The CDR3 protein is CASSSQSVQYF. The DNA of the CDR3 is TGTGCCAGCAGCTCCCAATCAGTTCAGTACTTC.

This clone was found once. This chain uses TRBV12-3 or TRBV12-4 with TRBJ1-1, with D uncertain. The CDR3 extends over 13 amino acids. V shed 5 bases and J shed 1 base, with 8 bases lying between them. In DNA form, the CDR3 reads TGTGCCAGCAGTCGGAACAGGAACACTGAAGCTTTCTTT. It is translated as CASSRNRNTEAFF.

This chain joins TRBV24-1 and TRBJ2-3; 8 bases line up with TRBD1. The junction had 6 bases not matched to a gene; V was cut back by 3 bases and J by 2 bases. CDR1 is KGHDR and CDR2 is SFDVKD in the germline V gene. The CDR3 length is 16 residues. The CDR3 reads CATSDPRGPHTDTQYF. In DNA, the CDR3 is TGTGCCACCAGTGATCCCAGGGGGCCGCACACAGATACGCAGTATTTT.

V usage is TRBV6-5 and J usage is TRBJ1-5, with TRBD1 matching 10 bases. Per the germline V gene, CDR1 is MNHEY and CDR2 is SVGAGI. J was trimmed by 6 bases and V by 5 bases; bases with no gene match: 4. The CDR3 covers 14 residues. This chain's CDR3 is CASSRQGAGQPQHF. The CDR3 nucleotides read TGTGCCAGCAGTCGACAGGGGGCAGGTCAGCCCCAGCATTTT.

The chain joins TRBV30 to TRBJ1-4, with TRBD1 matching 7 bases. Germline CDR1 and CDR2: GTSNPN and SVGIG (reference sequence). This CDR3 region has 15 residues. V gave up 4 bases and J gave up 4 bases; unmatched junction bases: 9. CDR3 residues: CAWKPTGTDNEKLFF. CDR3 DNA: TGTGCCTGGAAGCCAACCGGGACAGATAATGAAAAACTGTTTTTT.

In DNA, the CDR3 is TGTGCCTGGGACAGGGACAGACAAGAGACCCAGTACTTC. Translated: CAWDRDRQETQYF. The rearrangement joins TRBV30 to TRBJ2-5; 7 bases agree with TRBD1. The trim removed 5 bases at V and 2 bases at J, leaving 5 bases unmatched. The CDR3 spans 13 residues. Germline loops: CDR1 GTSNPN, CDR2 SVGIG (reference sequence).